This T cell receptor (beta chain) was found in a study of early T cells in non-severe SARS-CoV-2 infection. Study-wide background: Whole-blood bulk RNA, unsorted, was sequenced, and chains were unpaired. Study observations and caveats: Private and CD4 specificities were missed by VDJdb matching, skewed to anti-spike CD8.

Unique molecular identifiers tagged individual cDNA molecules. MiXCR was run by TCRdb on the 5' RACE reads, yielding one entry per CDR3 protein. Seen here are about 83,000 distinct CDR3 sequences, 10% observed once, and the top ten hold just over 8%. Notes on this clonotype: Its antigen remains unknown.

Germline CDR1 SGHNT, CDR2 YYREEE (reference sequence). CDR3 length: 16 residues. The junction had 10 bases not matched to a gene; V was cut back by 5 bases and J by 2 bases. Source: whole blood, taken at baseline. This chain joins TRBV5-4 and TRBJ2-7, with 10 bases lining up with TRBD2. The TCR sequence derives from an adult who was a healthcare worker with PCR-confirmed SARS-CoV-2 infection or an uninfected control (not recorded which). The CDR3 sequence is CASRGGPSGSPYEQYF. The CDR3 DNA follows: TGTGCCAGCAGGGGGGGCCCTAGCGGGAGCCCCTACGAGCAGTACTTC. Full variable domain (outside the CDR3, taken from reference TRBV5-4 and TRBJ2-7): ETGVTQSPTHLIKTRGQQVTLRCSSQSGHNTVSWYQQALGQGPQFIFQYYREEENGRGNFPPRFSGLQFPNYSSELNVNALELDDSALYLCASRGGPSGSPYEQYFGPGTRLTVT.